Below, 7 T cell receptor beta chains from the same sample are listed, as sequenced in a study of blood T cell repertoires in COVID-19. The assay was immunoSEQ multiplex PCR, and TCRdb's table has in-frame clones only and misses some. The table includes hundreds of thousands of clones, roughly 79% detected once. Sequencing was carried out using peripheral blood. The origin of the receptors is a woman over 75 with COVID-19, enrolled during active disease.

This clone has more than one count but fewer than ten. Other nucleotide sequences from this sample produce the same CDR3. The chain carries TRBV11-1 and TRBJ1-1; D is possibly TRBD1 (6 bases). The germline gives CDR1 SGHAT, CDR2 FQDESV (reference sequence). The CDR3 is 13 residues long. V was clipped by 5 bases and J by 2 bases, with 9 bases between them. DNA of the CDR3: TGTGCCAGCAGCCTGGGACACAACACTGAAGCTTTCTTT. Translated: CASSLGHNTEAFF. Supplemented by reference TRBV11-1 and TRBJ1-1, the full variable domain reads EAEVAQSPRYKITEKSQAVAFWCDPISGHATLYWYRQILGQGPELLVQFQDESVVDDSQLPKDRFSAERLKGVDSTLKIQPAELGDSAMYLCASSLGHNTEAFFGQGTRLTVV.

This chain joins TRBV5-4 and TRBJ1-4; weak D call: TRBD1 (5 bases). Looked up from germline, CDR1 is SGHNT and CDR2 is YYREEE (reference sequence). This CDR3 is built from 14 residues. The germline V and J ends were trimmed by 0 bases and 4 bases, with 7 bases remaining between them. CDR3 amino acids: CASSLDRFNEKLFF. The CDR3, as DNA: TGTGCCAGCAGCTTGGACAGGTTTAATGAAAAACTGTTTTTT.

This chain's CDR3 is CASLPRGPGELFF. The DNA of the CDR3 is TGTGCCAGCCTCCCGAGGGGGCCCGGGGAGCTGTTTTTT. This chain joins TRBV6-6 and TRBJ2-2, with TRBD1 identical over 7 bases. The CDR3 has 13 amino acids. Germline V gene sequence: CDR1 MNHNY, CDR2 SVGAGI (reference sequence). Germline trimming cut 8 bases from V and 6 bases from J; bases unmatched to any gene: 6.

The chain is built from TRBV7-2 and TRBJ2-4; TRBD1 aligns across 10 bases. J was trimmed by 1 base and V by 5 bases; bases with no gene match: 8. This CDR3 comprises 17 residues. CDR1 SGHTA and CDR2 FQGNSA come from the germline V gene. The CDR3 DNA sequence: TGTGCCAGCAGCGTCCAACTGGACAGGGGGGCCAAAAACATTCAGTACTTC. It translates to CASSVQLDRGAKNIQYF.

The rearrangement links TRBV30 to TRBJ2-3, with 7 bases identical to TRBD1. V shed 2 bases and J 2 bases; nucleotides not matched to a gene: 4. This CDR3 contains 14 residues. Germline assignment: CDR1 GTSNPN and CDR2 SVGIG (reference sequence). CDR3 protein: CAWSKGAVTDTQYF. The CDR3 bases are TGTGCCTGGAGTAAGGGGGCAGTCACAGATACGCAGTATTTT.

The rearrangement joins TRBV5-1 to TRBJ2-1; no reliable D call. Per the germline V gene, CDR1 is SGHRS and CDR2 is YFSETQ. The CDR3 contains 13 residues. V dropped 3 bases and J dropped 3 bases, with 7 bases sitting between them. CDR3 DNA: TGCGCCAGCAGCTCACTCCACTACAATGAGCAGTTCTTC. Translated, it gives CASSSLHYNEQFF.

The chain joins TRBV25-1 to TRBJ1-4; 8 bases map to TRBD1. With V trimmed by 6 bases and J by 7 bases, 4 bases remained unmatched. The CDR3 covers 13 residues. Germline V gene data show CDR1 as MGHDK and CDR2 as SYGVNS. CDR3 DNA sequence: TGTGCCAGCAGAACAGGGGGGGGTGAAAAACTGTTTTTT. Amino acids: CASRTGGGEKLFF.